This T cell receptor beta chain came from a study of blood T cell repertoires in COVID-19. Study-wide background: Collection of acute and convalescent COVID-19 samples took place in the United States, Italy and Spain. PBMCs, B-cell-depleted T cells, or T cells provided the cDNA or gDNA that made up the material.

In the original workflow: Scientists estimated how many nucleated cells there were by amplifying reference gene primers. The data were produced by immunoSEQ multiplex PCR, yet TCRdb's version contains in-frame clones alone and is incomplete. V and J calls and clone size come straight from that table; D and trimming were deduced from the DNA. Here the sample spans roughly 65,000 clones, roughly 80% being singletons. The V segment lost 2 bases and the J segment 2 bases; nucleotides outside the gene matches: 2. The CDR3 length is 16 residues. Germline assignment: CDR1 SGHRS and CDR2 YFSETQ. This TCR was recovered from a human donor in a cohort sampled during active COVID-19. The sample taken for sequencing was peripheral blood. The chain has TRBV5-1 and TRBJ2-2; TRBD2 agrees at 11 bases. The CDR3 coding sequence is TGCGCCAGCAGCTTACTAGCGGGGGCTAACACCGGGGAGCTGTTTTTT. Amino acid sequence: CASSLLAGANTGELFF.